This section outlines one T cell receptor beta chain sequence together with its context. Its antigen is still unknown. The CDR3 is made up of 16 amino acids. With 2 bases removed from V and 0 bases from J, the gap between germline ends came to 16 bases. Germline-derived CDR1 and CDR2 are GTSNPN and SVGIG (reference sequence). The record originates from a study of cytomegalovirus exposure and HLA in healthy donors. General observations from the study: Altogether, 164 TCR beta chains were recorded as cytomegalovirus-associated. Fewer N-insertions (relative to the approximately 700-donor mean) were reportedly seen in an Asian-associated ancestry cluster in a later analysis.

Researchers ran the PCR with 60 Vbeta and 13 Jbeta primers. TCRdb's table, derived via immunoSEQ multiplex PCR, lists solely in-frame clones and lacks some. Of some 76,000 clones listed, approximately 80% are singletons. The sequence was obtained from a woman aged 40 to 55 in good health and CMV-seropositive. V usage is TRBV30 and J usage is TRBJ1-1; TRBD1 is a possible D gene (5 bases). Input material: PBMCs. CDR3 protein: CAWSPRDFRLNTEAFF. Written as DNA, the CDR3 is TGTGCCTGGAGTCCCCGGGACTTTAGACTGAACACTGAAGCTTTCTTT.